These 11 T cell receptor beta chains share one sample of origin, sequenced in a study of long-term antiretroviral therapy in people with HIV. Version v3.0 of the immunoSEQ assay ran at survey level. Method: immunoSEQ multiplex PCR; TCRdb's copy keeps in-frame clones and lacks some. The sample comprises some 17,000 clones, about four fifths of which are singletons, and less than 9.5% rests with the top ten. The source was unsorted PBMCs, collected at the start of antiretroviral therapy. These receptors were collected from a man aged 30 to 45 with HIV.

J is TRBJ2-1 and V is TRBV29-1; 9 positions agree with TRBD2. The V gene's germline CDR1 is SQVTM and CDR2 ANQGSEA. The ends lost 1 base at V and 6 bases at J; junction bases unmatched: 4. This CDR3 region has 14 residues. In DNA, the CDR3 is TGCAGCGTTGAAGTATTAGCGGGAGTCAATGAGCAGTTCTTC. It encodes CSVEVLAGVNEQFF.

J is TRBJ2-2 and V is TRBV5-4; no clear D. Trimming stripped 4 bases from V and 2 bases from J, with 3 bases between. Looked up from germline, CDR1 is SGHNT and CDR2 is YYREEE (reference sequence). CDR3 size: 12 residues. CDR3 protein: CASSPNTGELFF. DNA of the CDR3: TGTGCCAGCAGCCCCAACACCGGGGAGCTGTTTTTT.

This clone was observed a few times. The chain employs TRBV7-9 and TRBJ2-5; the match to TRBD1 covers 7 bases. Germline CDR1 is SEHNR and CDR2 is FQNEAQ (reference sequence). Trimming took 4 bases from V and 1 from J; bases not matched to a gene: 3. This CDR3 is built from 14 residues. The CDR3 spells CASSSRDSQETQYF. The CDR3 coding sequence is TGTGCCAGCAGCTCCCGGGACAGCCAAGAGACCCAGTACTTC.

The chain links TRBV13 to TRBJ2-1; 8 nucleotides agree with TRBD2. Trimming took 2 bases from V and 7 from J; bases not matched to a gene: 16. This CDR3 is built from 18 residues. The germline V gene encodes CDR1 PRHDT and CDR2 FYEKMQ (reference sequence). For the CDR3, the DNA is TGTGCCAGCAGCTTACCTAGCGGGTTACCCCCCCCCTGGAATGAGCAGTTCTTC. Translated: CASSLPSGLPPPWNEQFF.

The DNA for the CDR3 is TGCGCCAGCAGCTCGGACAGGGACAGAAACACCATATATTTT. As protein: CASSSDRDRNTIYF. The V and J genes are TRBV5-1 and TRBJ1-3, with 8 bases that match TRBD1. Looked up from germline, CDR1 is SGHRS and CDR2 is YFSETQ. V was pared by 3 bases and J by 5 bases, with 4 bases of the junction left unmatched. The CDR3 is 14 amino acids.

The rearrangement uses TRBV6-5 and TRBJ2-2; D unclear. The CDR3 is 14 residues long. Trimming took 3 bases from V and 5 from J, leaving 10 bases between them. Germline loops: CDR1 MNHEY, CDR2 SVGAGI. The DNA of the CDR3 is TGTGCCAGCAGTTATTTCCAAGGTACCGGGGAGCTGTTTTTT. This gives the protein CASSYFQGTGELFF.

The chain couples TRBV29-1 to TRBJ2-2; the D is unclear. Germline CDR1 reads SQVTM; CDR2 reads ANQGSEA. CDR3 length: 12 amino acids. Trimming left V 1 base short and J 1 base short, with 1 base between. The CDR3 DNA reads TGCAGCGTTGAAGGGAACACCGGGGAGCTGTTTTTT. Protein sequence: CSVEGNTGELFF.

The chain has TRBV6-1 and TRBJ2-7; 7 nucleotides align to TRBD1. J lost 0 bases, V lost 8 bases, and 10 bases had no gene match. Looked up from germline, CDR1 is MNHNS and CDR2 is SASEGT. The CDR3 is made up of 15 amino acids. CDR3 in amino acids: CASDPATGLSYEQYF. The CDR3 DNA reads TGTGCCAGCGACCCAGCGACAGGGCTCTCCTACGAGCAGTACTTC.

V and J are TRBV10-3 and TRBJ1-5; D call uncertain. V lost 6 bases, J lost 7 bases, and 13 bases lay in between. CDR1 is ENHRY and CDR2 is SYGVKD in the germline V gene. This CDR3 spans 13 amino acids. CDR3 amino acids: CAISGHSRQPQHF. CDR3 DNA sequence: TGTGCCATCAGCGGGCATTCTCGGCAGCCCCAGCATTTT.

This clone is labeled as medium-sized (0.01 to 0.1%). CDR3 loop: CASSGQAYNSPLHF. For the CDR3, the DNA is TGTGCCAGCAGTGGACAGGCATATAATTCACCCCTCCACTTT. The V call is TRBV2, the J call TRBJ1-6, with D maybe TRBD1 (6 bases). V was cut by 4 bases and J by 4 bases, with 8 bases left in between. The CDR3 is 14 residues long. CDR1 and CDR2 (germline): SNHLY, FYNNEI. The full variable domain, its missing parts supplied by reference TRBV2 and TRBJ1-6, is EPEVTQTPSHQVTQMGQEVILRCVPISNHLYFYWYRQILGQKVEFLVSFYNNEISEKSEIFDDQFSVERPDGSNFTLKIRSTKLEDSAMYFCASSGQAYNSPLHFGNGTRLTVT.

This chain links TRBV7-8 with TRBJ1-1; the match to TRBD1 covers 12 bases. CDR3 size: 16 residues. Germline V gene data show CDR1 as SGHVS and CDR2 as FQNEAQ. Trimming removed 1 base from V and 8 bases from J; junction bases left unmatched: 8. The CDR3 nucleotides are TGTGCCAGCAGCTTAGAGCACCCCGGGACAGGGGGCGAAGCTTTCTTT. Translated, it gives CASSLEHPGTGGEAFF.